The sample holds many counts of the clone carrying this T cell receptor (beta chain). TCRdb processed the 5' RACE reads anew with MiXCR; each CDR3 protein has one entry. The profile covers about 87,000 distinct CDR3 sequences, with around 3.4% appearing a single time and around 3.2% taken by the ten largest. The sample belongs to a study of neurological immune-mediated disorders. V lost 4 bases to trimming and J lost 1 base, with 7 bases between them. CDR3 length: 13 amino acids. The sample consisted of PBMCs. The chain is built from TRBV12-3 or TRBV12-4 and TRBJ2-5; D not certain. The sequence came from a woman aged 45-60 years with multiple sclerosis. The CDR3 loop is CASSSRSQETQYF. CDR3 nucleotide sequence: TGTGCCAGCAGTTCAAGGAGCCAAGAGACCCAGTACTTC.